These 21 T cell receptor beta chains came from one sample sequenced in a study of shared clonotypes between healthy human individuals. The data were produced by immunoSEQ multiplex PCR, yet TCRdb's version contains in-frame clones alone and is incomplete. The sample contains 2,500,000 or so clones, under 95% of which appear only once. Material: naive CD4+ T cells from PBMCs. Subset here: CD45RA+ positively selected. The source is a man between 18 and 29 years old in good health. Some clones in this sample may be carry-over from other donors' samples.

The CDR3 is CASRGAPSGANVLTF. CDR3 DNA sequence: TGTGCCAGCAGGGGCGCCCCCTCTGGGGCCAACGTCCTGACTTTC. V and J are TRBV6-1 and TRBJ2-6; D remains ambiguous. This CDR3 has 15 residues. V lost 6 bases and J 0 bases, leaving 9 bases between the germline ends. Germline lookup yields CDR1 MNHNS and CDR2 SASEGT.

This chain uses TRBV7-9 with TRBJ2-1; D is unclear. CDR1 SEHNR and CDR2 FQNEAQ come from the germline V gene (reference sequence). V was pared by 5 bases and J by 6 bases, with 11 bases between. There are 13 residues in the CDR3. CDR3 nucleotide sequence: TGTGCCAGCAGCACCTTGGGCGGCAATGAGCAGTTCTTC. This sequence encodes CASSTLGGNEQFF.

As regards this clone: The sample contains more than one DNA sequence encoding this CDR3. The J gene is TRBJ1-2, the V gene TRBV7-3; 10 bases are shared with TRBD1. Germline V gene sequence: CDR1 SGHTA, CDR2 FQGTGA. Losses at the gene ends were 3 bases for V and 5 bases for J; bases not matched to a gene: 0. This CDR3 is built from 13 residues. This CDR3 reads CASSLGQGYGYTF. CDR3 nucleotides: TGTGCCAGCAGCTTGGGACAGGGGTATGGCTACACCTTC.

The chain has TRBV27 and TRBJ2-1, with 13 bases matching TRBD2. CDR3 size: 21 residues. Germline V gene sequence: CDR1 MNHEY, CDR2 SMNVEV (reference sequence). V lost 2 bases to trimming and J lost 5 bases; unmatched junction nucleotides: 18. Here the CDR3 reads CASSLRLRTGGLAGDHNEQFF. The CDR3 coding sequence is TGTGCCAGCAGTTTACGTTTGAGGACAGGCGGACTAGCGGGAGATCACAATGAGCAGTTCTTC.

The chain combines TRBV6-1 with TRBJ1-2, with 8 bases that match TRBD1. This CDR3 region has 13 residues. J lost 5 bases, V lost 6 bases, and 5 bases had no gene match. CDR1 and CDR2 from the germline V gene are MNHNS and SASEGT. As DNA, the CDR3 is TGTGCCAGCAGCCACAGGGGGGAGTATGGCTACACCTTC. It codes for CASSHRGEYGYTF.

J is TRBJ2-5 and V is TRBV5-1; 9 positions agree with TRBD1. There are 18 residues in the CDR3. V gave up 0 bases and J gave up 2 bases; unmatched junction bases: 11. Germline V gene data show CDR1 as SGHRS and CDR2 as YFSETQ. The CDR3 is CASSLVPTGQGSQETQYF. CDR3 bases: TGCGCCAGCAGCTTGGTCCCCACGGGACAGGGATCACAAGAGACCCAGTACTTC.

CDR3 nucleotide sequence: TGTGCCATGGGAGCAGATACGCAGTATTTT. Translated: CAMGADTQYF. The chain combines TRBV10-3 with TRBJ2-3; maybe TRBD2 (5 bases). Germline assignment: CDR1 ENHRY and CDR2 SYGVKD. Trimming took 9 bases from V and 4 from J, leaving 5 bases between them. The CDR3 has 10 residues.

The V call is TRBV18, the J call TRBJ2-1, with 9 bases lining up with TRBD2. Germline loops: CDR1 KGHSH, CDR2 LQKENI. The CDR3 runs 15 residues. Germline trimming cut 2 bases from V and 9 bases from J; bases unmatched to any gene: 8. CDR3 DNA sequence: TGTGCCAGCTCACCAGCTAGCGGGATAAGGGGTGAGCAGTTCTTC. It specifies CASSPASGIRGEQFF. Full variable domain (missing parts from reference TRBV18 and TRBJ2-1): NAGVMQNPRHLVRRRGQEARLRCSPMKGHSHVYWYRQLPEEGLKFMVYLQKENIIDESGMPKERFSAEFPKEGPSILRIQQVVRGDSAAYFCASSPASGIRGEQFFGPGTRLTVL.

V is TRBV7-2 and J is TRBJ2-7, with TRBD2 matching 11 bases. This CDR3 region has 18 residues. With 5 bases clipped from V and 2 bases from J, the junction kept 14 bases outside the gene matches. Germline V gene sequence: CDR1 SGHTA, CDR2 FQGNSA. CDR3 residues: CASSRGTSGGTLTYEQYF. CDR3 coding DNA: TGTGCCAGCAGCCGCGGGACTAGCGGAGGTACCTTAACCTACGAGCAGTACTTC.

V is TRBV6-5 and J is TRBJ2-5; D is unclear. The germline gives CDR1 MNHEY, CDR2 SVGAGI. The CDR3 runs 13 residues. The V end was cut by 4 bases, the J end by 2 bases, with 8 bases between. The CDR3 region is CASSLTAQETQYF. In nucleotides, the CDR3 is TGTGCCAGCAGTTTAACAGCGCAAGAGACCCAGTACTTC.

The rearrangement joins TRBV29-1 to TRBJ2-1; no clear D gene. The V end was cut by 4 bases, the J end by 4 bases, with 11 bases between. Germline V gene sequence: CDR1 SQVTM, CDR2 ANQGSEA. The CDR3 extends over 13 amino acids. The CDR3 DNA reads TGCAGCGTTGTTTCGCGAACTTACAATGAGCAGTTCTTC. Protein product: CSVVSRTYNEQFF.

The chain links TRBV6-6 to TRBJ1-4; 8 bases are shared with TRBD1. V was pared by 6 bases and J by 4 bases, with 4 bases of the junction left unmatched. The V gene's germline CDR1 is MNHNY and CDR2 SVGAGI (reference sequence). This CDR3 contains 14 residues. CDR3 DNA: TGTGCCAGCAGCGGGACAGGTGATAATGAAAAACTGTTTTTT. Translation: CASSGTGDNEKLFF.

The chain links TRBV19 to TRBJ2-7; 7 bases map to TRBD2. This CDR3 spans 14 amino acids. CDR1 is LNHDA, CDR2 SQIVND, per germline (reference sequence). The trim removed 5 bases at V and 7 bases at J, leaving 11 bases unmatched. CDR3 amino acids: CASSASGNFGEQYF. Written as DNA, the CDR3 is TGTGCCAGTAGTGCTAGCGGTAACTTTGGGGAGCAGTACTTC.

V and J are TRBV27 and TRBJ2-5; tentatively, D is TRBD1 (5 bases). The J call may not be correct, given that the DNA end is closer to TRBJ2-7. CDR1 MNHEY and CDR2 SMNVEV come from the germline V gene (reference sequence). The CDR3 runs 13 residues. This CDR3 is CASSLKGHYEQYF. The DNA of the CDR3 is TGTGCCAGCAGCCTTAAGGGGCACTACGAGCAGTACTTC.

This clone was observed a handful of times. This sequence joins TRBV29-1 and TRBJ1-1; D call uncertain. The V end was cut by 4 bases, the J end by 1 base, with 10 bases between. Germline V lookup: CDR1 SQVTM, CDR2 ANQGSEA. This CDR3 comprises 13 residues. The CDR3 sequence: CSVGERTNTEAFF. DNA for the CDR3: TGCAGCGTTGGCGAACGAACGAACACTGAAGCTTTCTTT.

With regard to this clone: This same CDR3 is encoded by further DNA sequences in the sample. The V gene is TRBV5-1, the J gene TRBJ1-3, with D possibly matching TRBD1 (5 bases). The germline V gene encodes CDR1 SGHRS and CDR2 YFSETQ. The germline V and J ends were trimmed by 0 bases and 4 bases, with 8 bases remaining between them. This CDR3 region has 14 residues. For the CDR3, the DNA is TGCGCCAGCAGCTTGGCAGGGCCGGGAAACACCATATATTTT. Translating gives CASSLAGPGNTIYF.

The genes are TRBV28 and TRBJ1-4; tentative D call: TRBD1 (6 bases). CDR3 length equals 14 residues. Trimming removed 5 bases from V and 8 bases from J, with 15 bases in between. The V gene's germline CDR1 is MDHEN and CDR2 SYDVKM. CDR3 sequence reads: CASSPRQGREKLFF. In nucleotides, the CDR3 is TGTGCCAGCAGTCCCCGGCAGGGGAGGGAAAAACTGTTTTTT.

This chain uses TRBV27 with TRBJ2-1; 12 bases align to TRBD2. The ends lost 0 bases at V and 7 bases at J; junction bases unmatched: 10. The CDR3 spans 18 residues. Germline assignment: CDR1 MNHEY and CDR2 SMNVEV (reference sequence). The CDR3 region is CASSLSSGLAGGLNEQFF. The CDR3 nucleotides are TGTGCCAGCAGTTTATCGTCGGGGCTAGCGGGAGGGTTAAATGAGCAGTTCTTC.

This clone was picked up one time. The V call is TRBV7-3, the J call TRBJ1-5; D uncertain. This CDR3 is 18 amino acids long. V shed 6 bases and J shed 2 bases, with 23 bases lying between them. CDR1 and CDR2 (germline): SGHTA, FQGTGA. The CDR3 bases are TGTGCCAGCAGACGCCCTACCCCGAGAGGGTTGGGCAATCAGCCCCAGCATTTT. Its protein product is CASRRPTPRGLGNQPQHF.

The V gene is TRBV7-3, the J gene TRBJ2-7, with 8 bases lining up with TRBD1. V trimming: 5 bases; J trimming: 3 bases; junction bases outside the gene matches: 12. This CDR3 spans 16 amino acids. Germline CDR1 and CDR2: SGHTA and FQGTGA. CDR3 sequence reads: CASSPGGTGLLYEQYF. CDR3 in DNA: TGTGCCAGCAGCCCAGGCGGGACAGGTCTACTCTACGAGCAGTACTTC.

The V and J genes are TRBV6-1 and TRBJ1-2, with D hard to call. Germline V gene lookup returns CDR1 MNHNS and CDR2 SASEGT. The ends were cut back, 4 bases at V and 4 bases at J, with 16 bases in the middle. CDR3 length: 15 amino acids. Here the CDR3 DNA reads TGTGCCAGCAGTGGTTCGGGCCGACCCTCCTATGGCTACACCTTC. Translated, it gives CASSGSGRPSYGYTF.